This TCR beta chain was recovered during a study of blood T cells in healthy people across ages. V was clipped by 2 bases and J by 3 bases, with 19 bases between them. Germline CDR1 and CDR2: SGDLS and YYNGEE. The CDR3 spans 17 residues. Ten milliliters of peripheral blood were drawn from each donor. This clonotype showed up just a few times. Its antigen is currently unknown. Points from the study as a whole: There were more naive CD4+ cells and higher diversity in long-lived donors than in aged donors.

A second PCR, run for roughly 7 to 11 cycles, used a sample-barcoded 5' primer plus a J-beta primer mix. TCRdb reprocessed the 5' RACE reads with MiXCR, giving one entry per CDR3 protein. The sample records some 670,000 distinct CDR3 sequences, approximately 52% being singletons. This chain uses TRBV9 with TRBJ2-3; D possibly uses TRBD1 or TRBD2 (7 bases each). The sequencing sample was made of blood. This receptor was obtained from a woman at least 80 years old in good health. CDR3 DNA: TGTGCCAGCAGCGTCACCCCCGGGCAGGGGGGGACAGATACGCAGTATTTT. Translating it yields CASSVTPGQGGTDTQYF.